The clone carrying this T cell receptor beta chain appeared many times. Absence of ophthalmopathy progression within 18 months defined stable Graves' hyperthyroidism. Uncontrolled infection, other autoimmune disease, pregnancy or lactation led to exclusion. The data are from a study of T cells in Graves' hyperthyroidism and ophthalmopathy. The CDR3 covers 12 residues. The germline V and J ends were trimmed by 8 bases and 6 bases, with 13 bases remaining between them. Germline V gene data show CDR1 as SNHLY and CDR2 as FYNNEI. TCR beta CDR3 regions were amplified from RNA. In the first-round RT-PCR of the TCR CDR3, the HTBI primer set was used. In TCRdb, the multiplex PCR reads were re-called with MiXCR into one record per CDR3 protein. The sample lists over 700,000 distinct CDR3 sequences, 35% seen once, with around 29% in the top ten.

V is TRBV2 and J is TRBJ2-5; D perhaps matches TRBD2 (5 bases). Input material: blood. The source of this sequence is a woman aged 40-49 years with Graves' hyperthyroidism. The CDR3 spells CASGPSRQTQYF. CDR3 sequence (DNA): TGTGCCAGCGGCCCTAGCAGGCAGACCCAGTACTTC.